Detailed here is one T cell receptor (beta chain). There is no known antigen for this receptor. Within one base of it there is no much larger clone, and no base qualities were kept. The sample belongs to a study of cytomegalovirus exposure and HLA in healthy donors (dated by TCRdb to 2016 to 2017). For the study in its entirety: In an earlier analysis of roughly 590 of the donors, roughly 300 Gb of sequence data and some 120 million unique TCR beta sequences from 180 million or so T cells were reported. Alongside the repertoire data, information on donor age, sex, ethnicity and CMV serostatus was compiled. An early release that covered some 640 HLA-typed donors contained around 300 gigabases of sequencing data and tens of millions of unique TCR sequences. The study profiled the T cell repertoires of 500 to 800 subjects by immunosequencing and related them to cytomegalovirus serostatus. Among some 400 genotyped donors of the cohort, an average of approximately 240,000 unique TCR beta nucleotide sequences was sequenced per donor, of which 15% to 20% were non-productive. Genome-wide SNP genotypes for about three fifths of the roughly 670 donors were used in a later genetic analysis, which treated that subset as a discovery cohort. Every repertoire in the discovery cohort had been generated on one and the same sequencing platform. The study aimed to test whether signatures of past pathogen exposure could be identified by cataloging public T cell receptors. A later analysis re-examined previously published TCR beta repertoires from roughly 650 donors and added high-resolution HLA genotyping to investigate patterns of TCR occurrence. Typing coverage varied by locus: about 620-630 donors for A, B, C, DRB1 and DQB1; some 520 for DQA1; more than 600 for DPA1; approximately 450 for DPB1. A separate validation cohort of roughly 130 different subjects was used in addition to the roughly 670-subject first cohort. Among the approximately 430 genotyped donors, about 83% belonged to the genetic ancestry cluster associated with self-reported Caucasian donors. An earlier analysis of about 620 of the donors applied high-throughput TCR beta sequencing to assess whether each TCR beta V gene segment acted as functional or pseudogenic. Rather than using new phenotypic data, the later analysis identified candidate immune exposures from TCR beta sequences and from how often those sequences occurred across donors. The study combined high-throughput TCR immunosequencing, statistical association of individual TCRs with disease status, and machine learning to predict cytomegalovirus infection status. Both class I and class II loci were covered by HLA typing, at four-digit resolution. Roughly 5 DR-DQ haplotypes were handled as single units for association and clustering because linkage in the cohort was strong.

The library came from the immunoSEQ multiplex PCR assay. A mixture of 60 forward primers for TCR Vbeta segments and 13 reverse primers for TCR Jbeta segments was used in the multiplex PCR. A multiplex PCR assay on genomic DNA amplified the CDR3 region of rearranged TCR beta genes. Amplified TCR beta libraries were sequenced as 87-base-pair reads on the Illumina HiSeq System. The paper's processing steps were these. In a later analysis, tens of millions of unique TCR beta chains were counted across the 500 to 850 repertoires, and around 11 million of these chains were shared by at least two donors. Raw reads were error-corrected and collapsed into unique sequences with a nearest-neighbor algorithm that merged closely related sequences to remove PCR and sequencing errors. V, D and J gene segments were assigned by aligning CDR3 sequences to IMGT reference sequences. Each retained sequence needed at least a six-nucleotide match to both a V gene segment and a J gene segment. Rearrangements were classified as productive when the CDR3 lacked stop codons and remained in frame with V and J, and all other rearrangements were classified as non-productive. Following IMGT convention, CDR3 was defined as the stretch from the second conserved V-encoded cysteine to the conserved J-encoded phenylalanine. Sequences without an unambiguous match to a single V gene segment were excluded from the earlier analysis of over 500 of the donors. In an earlier analysis of several hundred of the donors, a V segment was called functional when productive rearrangements were above 56.7%, and segregating when the standard deviation between donors exceeded 5%. A statistical classification framework was built for diagnosing cytomegalovirus status from the catalog of TCR beta chain sequences. A later analysis assigned V and J genes by comparing TCR nucleotide sequences with IMGT/GENE-DB human TR gene sequences. Using the TCRdist pipeline, a later analysis assigned CDR3 sequences along with most-parsimonious VDJ recombination scenarios. In a later analysis, each TCR beta chain was defined by its CDR3 amino acid sequence together with its V-gene family, and reads lacking a unique V-gene family were excluded. As a way to deal with suspected cross-contamination and a sequencing artifact, a later analysis dropped under 600 nucleotide sequences that were highly shared and had low generation probability. In a later analysis, a clonal expansion index was calculated for each public chain from normalized within-repertoire ranks of inferred template counts. Generation probabilities in a later analysis came from a VDJ recombination model fitted to out-of-frame rearrangements, and those results were checked against IGoR. In a later analysis, TCR-TCR, TCR-HLA and TCR-CMV co-occurrence was scored with hypergeometric tests, and a repertoire-size bias correction was applied to TCR pairs. A later analysis estimated false discovery rates by permuting HLA or CMV assignments 20 times. In a later analysis, co-occurring TCRs were grouped using DBSCAN, and TCRdist sequence similarity was added for clustering within HLA-allele-positive subsets. For co-occurrence clustering, repertoires with fewer than 30,000 or more than 120,000 public chains were excluded, along with five repertoires with anomalous nucleotide sharing. Not all clones reach the TCRdb copy of this immuneACCESS table, which keeps in-frame sequences only. Checked studies attribute under half of the gap to unresolved V genes and leave the rest unexplained. V and J calls and clone size come straight from that table; D and trimming were deduced from the DNA. Across this sample there are about 180,000 clones, with around 80% seen only once. About 1.9% of the sample is held by the ten biggest clonotypes.

Here V drops 4 bases and J drops 1 base, and the junction holds 4 bases not matched to any gene. Inclusive of the bounding cysteine and phenylalanine, the CDR3 is 14 residues long. The read is trimmed to its CDR3 DNA, 42 bases read in frame from base 1. Reading the germline V gene gives CDR1 ENHRY and CDR2 SYGVKD. The cohort was made up of roughly 670 healthy bone marrow donors. Cohort members were all nominally healthy when sampled, although unrecorded immune exposures were likely present. The donor tested CMV seronegative and was one of the 352 seronegative cohort members. A peripheral blood sample was provided by each donor, and peripheral blood mononuclear cells were used for TCR beta sequencing. The Qiagen DNeasy Blood Extraction Kit was used to extract genomic DNA from the blood cell samples. The paper's findings and limits, for the study overall: Linkage disequilibrium might explain the correlated functional status among segregating V segments, but an unknown experimental factor could not be excluded. Because HLA typing was missing for some donors at each locus, association tests included only the typed subset. A total of 150 to 200 TCR beta chains were listed by the study as associated with cytomegalovirus. Because counts were too low, about 18 rarely observed V segments, including chromosome 9 orphons, were left out of the earlier analysis of over 550 of the donors. A further reported finding was that TCR beta sequences accurately predicted the HLA-A and HLA-B alleles for most subjects in the first cohort. Because the 87-base-pair reads could not distinguish some IMGT-functional V segments, including TRBV6-2 and TRBV6-3, those segments were excluded. The classifier was reported to diagnose cytomegalovirus status with high specificity and sensitivity in both the original cohort and the validation cohort. In an earlier analysis of some 640 of the donors, most TCR beta V segments were observed in productive rearrangements about 87% or about 30% of the time, broadly matching IMGT annotations. A later genetic analysis associated a missense DCLRE1C variant with V-gene and J-gene trimming of TCR beta chains, and an independent cohort replicated the association. This cohort had only TCR beta chains sequenced, and the lack of alpha or paired-chain data limited which features could be detected. CMV serostatus was the only immune exposure information available for the cohort. Specific HLA alleles were associated with 15,000 to 20,000 TCR beta sequences at a false discovery rate of 0.05 in a later analysis. Most TCR sequences were seen in very few donors, while some public TCRs were found in many individuals. Compared with the 666-donor mean, donors in an Asian-associated ancestry cluster had fewer N-insertions in productive TCRs, according to a later genetic analysis. A later analysis found that most CMV-associated TCR beta chains appeared HLA-restricted, with HLA associations seemingly driven largely by CMV exposure. When HLA alleles, especially DR and DQ, strongly co-occurred, TCR associations were difficult to assign to individual alleles. In a later analysis, the rate of TCR association differed among HLA loci, with DRB1 alleles having the most associated TCRs and HLA-C alleles having the fewest. It was suggested by the authors that the approach could potentially be generalized to other disease states and immunological phenotypes. Sequencing depth was assumed to be roughly uniform across donors in the presence/absence analyses, though that assumption may not hold. According to a later analysis, parvovirus B19, influenza, CMV and Epstein-Barr virus appeared linked to several top co-occurrence clusters. The sequencing pipeline was judged likely to have produced a cluster of highly shared sequence variants as a technical artifact. In vitro tests confirmed that three of the cytomegalovirus-associated TCR beta chains recognize cytomegalovirus antigens. Compared with equally common non-associated chains, HLA-associated TCR beta chains in a later analysis were more clonally expanded and had lower generation probabilities.

The sequenced sample consisted of PBMCs. Recombination connected TRBV10-3 to TRBJ2-7; 7 middle bases align to TRBD1. The source of this sequence is a woman younger than 45 in good health and CMV-seronegative. CDR3 sequence: CAISGRTGSYEQYF. The nucleotide sequence is TGTGCCATCAGTGGGCGGACAGGTTCCTACGAGCAGTACTTC.